These T cell receptor beta chains were read from a single sample in a study of human T cells and chemical hapten exposure. Each CDR3 protein is one row after TCRdb ran MiXCR on the RACE reads. The top ten hold under 2% of the sample, which has around 130,000 distinct CDR3 sequences, approximately 9.1% seen once. Sequencing was performed on whole blood. These receptors were taken from a male donor in good health. Some clones in this sample may be carry-over from other donors' samples. Each CDR3 is given with its conserved first and last residue. The order of the fields is V gene, J gene, clone size, D gene, CDR3 protein, CDR3 DNA. D genes are given only for firm matches. The size field is filled for only some rows; it gives once, few, many or a size class.

>TRBV6-6|TRBJ1-5|few|TRBD1
CASSLPRQGVEAQHF
TGTGCCAGCAGTCTACCTAGACAGGGCGTCGAGGCCCAGCATTTT
>TRBV5-6|TRBJ1-2|.|.
CASSFRRGFGGYTF
TGTGCCAGCAGCTTCAGGAGGGGATTTGGAGGCTACACCTTC
>TRBV19|TRBJ1-1|.|.
CASSRSSALDTEAFF
TGTGCCAGTAGTAGATCCTCGGCCTTGGACACTGAAGCTTTCTTT
>TRBV7-9|TRBJ2-3|few|TRBD1
CASSPTPGQATDTQYF
TGTGCCAGCAGCCCAACACCGGGACAGGCCACAGATACGCAGTATTTT
>TRBV12-3/TRBV12-4|TRBJ1-5|few|.
CASSLESYSNQPQHF
TGTGCCAGCAGTTTAGAGAGTTATAGCAATCAGCCCCAGCATTTT
>TRBV30|TRBJ2-1|few|.
CAWSHNEQFF
TGTGCCTGGAGTCACAATGAGCAGTTCTTC
>TRBV11-1|TRBJ2-4|.|.
CASSPGAKELRYF
TGTGCCAGCAGCCCTGGGGCTAAAGAACTCCGGTACTTC
>TRBV7-2|TRBJ1-5|few|TRBD1
CASSLGQGAMISNQPQHF
TGTGCCAGCAGCTTAGGGCAGGGGGCGATGATTAGCAATCAGCCCCAGCATTTT
>TRBV14|TRBJ2-2|few|.
CASSHRLNTGELFF
TGTGCCAGCAGCCACAGGTTGAACACCGGGGAGCTGTTTTTT
>TRBV4-3|TRBJ2-2|few|TRBD1
CASSQGTGANTGELFF
TGCGCCAGCAGCCAAGGAACAGGGGCGAACACCGGGGAGCTGTTTTTT